Listed below are T cell receptor beta chains from one sample, sequenced in a study of cytomegalovirus exposure and HLA in healthy donors. TCRdb's copy holds only in-frame clones and misses some; the assay was immunoSEQ multiplex PCR. The data hold approximately 100,000 clones, with about 70% observed a single time. Sequenced sample: PBMCs. The receptors come from a woman aged 40 to 50 in good health and CMV-seronegative. CDR3s include the opening cysteine and the closing phenylalanine or tryptophan. Fields, in order: CDR3 DNA, CDR3 protein, D gene, clone size, V gene, J gene. A D gene is named only where the DNA matches it firmly. Clone size is shown for a subset of rows, as once, few, many or a class of expanded clone.

cdr3_nt: TGTGCCAGCAGTTACTCGATGGGGCAAGGTTCACCCCCCCACTTT
cdr3_aa: CASSYSMGQGSPPHF
d_call: .
clone_size: .
v_call: TRBV6-5
j_call: TRBJ1-6

cdr3_nt: TGTGCCAGCAGGAAAATCAGGGCACCTAATGAAAAACTGTTTTTT
cdr3_aa: CASRKIRAPNEKLFF
d_call: .
clone_size: .
v_call: TRBV6-5
j_call: TRBJ1-4

cdr3_nt: TGTGCCACCAGCAGAGAGCCCAGGTCGAGCCACGAGCAGTACTTC
cdr3_aa: CATSREPRSSHEQYF
d_call: .
clone_size: .
v_call: TRBV15
j_call: TRBJ2-7

cdr3_nt: TGTGCCAGTAGTTACCAGGGTCGGGCTAATGAAAAACTGTTTTTT
cdr3_aa: CASSYQGRANEKLFF
d_call: .
clone_size: .
v_call: TRBV19
j_call: TRBJ1-4

cdr3_nt: TGTGCCAGCAGCCGCCTTGGACAGGCCCAAGAGACCCAGTACTTC
cdr3_aa: CASSRLGQAQETQYF
d_call: TRBD1
clone_size: .
v_call: TRBV6-5
j_call: TRBJ2-5

cdr3_nt: TGTGCCAGTACAGGGGCGGGTCGGGGTGAGCAGTTCTTC
cdr3_aa: CASTGAGRGEQFF
d_call: TRBD1
clone_size: .
v_call: TRBV28
j_call: TRBJ2-1

cdr3_nt: TGTGCCAGCAGATGGGACAGAAACACTGAAGCTTTCTTT
cdr3_aa: CASRWDRNTEAFF
d_call: TRBD1
clone_size: few
v_call: TRBV27
j_call: TRBJ1-1

cdr3_nt: TGTGCCAGCAGCTTAACGGGACAGGGAAGTGAAAAACTGTTTTTT
cdr3_aa: CASSLTGQGSEKLFF
d_call: TRBD1
clone_size: .
v_call: TRBV7-3
j_call: TRBJ1-4

cdr3_nt: TGTGCCAGCAGCTTAGCGAAGGGACAGGGGGAATCAGAGACCCAGTACTTC
cdr3_aa: CASSLAKGQGESETQYF
d_call: TRBD1
clone_size: .
v_call: TRBV11-2
j_call: TRBJ2-5

cdr3_nt: TGCGCCAGCAGCTTGGATGGACAGGGGCCTGCTAACTATGGCTACACCTTC
cdr3_aa: CASSLDGQGPANYGYTF
d_call: TRBD1
clone_size: .
v_call: TRBV5-1
j_call: TRBJ1-2

cdr3_nt: TGTGCCAGCAGCCGAAATCTAGCGGGGGGAACAGATACGCAGTATTTT
cdr3_aa: CASSRNLAGGTDTQYF
d_call: TRBD2
clone_size: .
v_call: TRBV11-2
j_call: TRBJ2-3